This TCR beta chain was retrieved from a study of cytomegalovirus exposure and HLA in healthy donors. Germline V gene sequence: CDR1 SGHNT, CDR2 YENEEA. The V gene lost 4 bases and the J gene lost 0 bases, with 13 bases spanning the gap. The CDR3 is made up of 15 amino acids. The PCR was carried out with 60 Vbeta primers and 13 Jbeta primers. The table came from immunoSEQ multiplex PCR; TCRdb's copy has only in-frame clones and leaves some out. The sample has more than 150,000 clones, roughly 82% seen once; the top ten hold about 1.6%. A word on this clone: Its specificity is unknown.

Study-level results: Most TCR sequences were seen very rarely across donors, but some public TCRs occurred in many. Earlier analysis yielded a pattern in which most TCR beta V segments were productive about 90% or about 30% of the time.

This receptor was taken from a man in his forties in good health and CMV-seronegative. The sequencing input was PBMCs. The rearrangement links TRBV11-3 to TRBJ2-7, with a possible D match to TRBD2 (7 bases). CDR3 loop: CASSSWAGASYEQYF. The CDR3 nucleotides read TGTGCCAGCAGCTCATGGGCGGGGGCCTCCTACGAGCAGTACTTC.